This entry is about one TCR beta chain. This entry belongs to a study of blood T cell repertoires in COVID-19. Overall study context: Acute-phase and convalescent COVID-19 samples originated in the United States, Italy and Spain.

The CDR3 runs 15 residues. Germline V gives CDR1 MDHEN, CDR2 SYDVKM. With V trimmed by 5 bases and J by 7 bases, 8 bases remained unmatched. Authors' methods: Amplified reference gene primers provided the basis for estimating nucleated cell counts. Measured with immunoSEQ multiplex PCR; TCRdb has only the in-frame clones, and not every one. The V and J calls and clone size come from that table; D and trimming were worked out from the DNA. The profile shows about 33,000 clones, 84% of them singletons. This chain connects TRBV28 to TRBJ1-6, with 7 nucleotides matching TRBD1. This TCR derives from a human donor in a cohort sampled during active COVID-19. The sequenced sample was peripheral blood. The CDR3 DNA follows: TGTGCCAGCAGTCCCTGGGACAGAACAAATTCACCCCTCCACTTT. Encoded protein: CASSPWDRTNSPLHF.